This record concerns one T cell receptor beta chain sequence. CDR1 and CDR2 (germline): DFQATT, SNEGSKA (reference sequence). This CDR3 contains 15 residues. Trimming took off 3 bases at V and 4 bases at J, with 16 bases between the two ends. Some clones are missing from TCRdb's copy, which holds only in-frame ones; the method was immunoSEQ multiplex PCR. This table holds about 25,000 clones, 75% to 85% found once. This sample was included in a study of blood T cell repertoires in COVID-19. Study context: From T cells, B-cell-depleted T cells, or PBMCs came the material, which was cDNA or gDNA.

This rearrangement joins TRBV20-1 to TRBJ1-5; D might be TRBD1 (5 bases). The source material was peripheral blood. The source is a human donor in a cohort sampled during active COVID-19. DNA of the CDR3: TGCAGTGCTAGTAGGGCAGGGCGCTTGAATCAGCCCCAGCATTTT. This codes for CSASRAGRLNQPQHF.